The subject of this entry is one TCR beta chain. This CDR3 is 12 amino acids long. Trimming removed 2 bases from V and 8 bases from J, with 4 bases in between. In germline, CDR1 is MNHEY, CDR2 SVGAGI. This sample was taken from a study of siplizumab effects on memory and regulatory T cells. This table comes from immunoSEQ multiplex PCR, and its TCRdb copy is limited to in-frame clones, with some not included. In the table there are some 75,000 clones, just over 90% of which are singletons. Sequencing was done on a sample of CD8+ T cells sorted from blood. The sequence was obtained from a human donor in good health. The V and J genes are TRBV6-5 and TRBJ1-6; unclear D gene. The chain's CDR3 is CASSYGDSPLHF. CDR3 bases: TGTGCCAGCAGTTACGGGGATTCACCCCTCCACTTT.